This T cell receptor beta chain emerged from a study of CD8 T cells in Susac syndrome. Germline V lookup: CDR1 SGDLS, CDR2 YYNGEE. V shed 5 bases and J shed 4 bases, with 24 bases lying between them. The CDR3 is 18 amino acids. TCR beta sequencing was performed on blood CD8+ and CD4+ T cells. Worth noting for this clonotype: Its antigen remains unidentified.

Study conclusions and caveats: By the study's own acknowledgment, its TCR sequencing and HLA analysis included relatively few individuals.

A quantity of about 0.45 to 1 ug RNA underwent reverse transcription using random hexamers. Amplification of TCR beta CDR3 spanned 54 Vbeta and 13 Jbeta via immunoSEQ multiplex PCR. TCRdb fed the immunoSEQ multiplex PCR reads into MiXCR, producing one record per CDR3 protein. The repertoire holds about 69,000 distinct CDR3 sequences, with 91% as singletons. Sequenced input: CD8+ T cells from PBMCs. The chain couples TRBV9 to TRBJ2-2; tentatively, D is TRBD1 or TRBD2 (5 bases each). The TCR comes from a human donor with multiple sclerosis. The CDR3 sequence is CASSEAWDGTGPTGELFF. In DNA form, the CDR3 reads TGTGCCAGCAGTGAGGCCTGGGACGGGACGGGACCCACCGGGGAGCTGTTTTTT.